This T cell receptor (beta chain) was documented in a study of CD8+CD57+ T cells in acquired aplastic anemia. About the study: Each DNA sample taken from sorted CD4+ and CD8+ cells came to roughly 3.5 ug on average.

TCR beta VDJ and CDR3 profiles were obtained from a genomic DNA template. TCRdb analysed the reads with MiXCR anew, one entry per CDR3 protein. The table shows hundreds of thousands of distinct CDR3 sequences, with under 80% occurring only once. The TCR comes from a human donor in good health, serving as a control. The sequencing sample was made of sorted CD4+, CD8+, or CD8+CD57+ T cells (not recorded which) from PBMCs.

The CDR3 spells CASSSAGLLYNEQFF. The CDR3 DNA reads TGTGCCAGCAGCTCCGCGGGGCTCCTATACAATGAGCAGTTCTTC. The chain is built from TRBV2 and TRBJ2-1; D is perhaps TRBD2 (6 bases). The germline V gene has CDR1 SNHLY and CDR2 FYNNEI. Deletions cut 6 bases from V and 4 bases from J, with 16 bases between. The CDR3 spans 15 residues.